This TCR beta chain was found in a study of read filtering for tumor transcriptome and immune sequencing. Notes on this clonotype: It is likely a read error, because the conserved phenylalanine at the end of the CDR3 is missing.

The library was built from 400 to 500 ng RNA with molecular barcoded adaptors for alpha/delta and beta/gamma chains. TCRdb analysed the reads with MiXCR anew, one entry per CDR3 protein. This table has roughly 82,000 distinct CDR3 sequences, around 12% appearing once. The germline gives CDR1 SGHAT, CDR2 FQNNGV. This CDR3 spans 15 amino acids. The chain joins TRBV11-2 to TRBJ2-1; 8 bases are a match to TRBD1. Sequencing used a population of CD138-negative cells sorted from bone marrow. The sequence was collected from a donor over 35 with multiple myeloma. The CDR3 is CTSSLRTGSNNEQFL. As DNA, the CDR3 is TGTACCAGCAGTCTCAGGACAGGGTCAAACAATGAGCAGTTCCTC.